The entry that follows covers one T cell receptor (beta chain) sequence. Its antigen is not identified. The data were taken from a study of Ad26.COV2.S vaccination and SARS-CoV-2 variants. The method was immunoSEQ multiplex PCR; TCRdb's version includes in-frame clones alone and lacks a portion of them. The table records about 350,000 clones, 80% to 90% of them present only once. Germline CDR1 reads KGHSY; CDR2 reads FQNENV. V was trimmed by 2 bases and J by 3 bases, leaving 4 bases between them. The CDR3 contains 13 residues. Study results and caveats: Total responses of T cells may have been underestimated by the analyses of TCR breadth and depth.

The treatment denotes: roughly 19 received Ad26.COV2.S at low or high dose, single or two shots; roughly five received placebo; per-sample allocation not given. Day 63 after the first vaccine or placebo injection was the time point for sampling. This clonotype was sampled from a person aged 18 to 59 who received the Ad26.COV2.S COVID-19 vaccine or a placebo. The rearrangement uses TRBV16 and TRBJ1-4; no clear D. Here the sequenced sample was peripheral blood, taken in a trial of Ad26.COV2.S vaccine versus placebo. The CDR3, as DNA: TGTGCCAGCAGCCAACCAGCTAATGAAAAACTGTTTTTT. As protein: CASSQPANEKLFF. Variable domain in full (rest from reference TRBV16 and TRBJ1-4): GEEVAQTPKHLVRGEGQKAKLYCAPIKGHSYVFWYQQVLKNEFKFLISFQNENVFDETGMPKERFSAKCLPNSPCSLEIQATKLEDSAVYFCASSQPANEKLFFGSGTQLSVL.